Below are 28 T cell receptor beta chains sequenced from a single sample in a study of cytomegalovirus exposure and HLA in healthy donors. Researchers ran the PCR with 60 Vbeta and 13 Jbeta primers. The protocol was immunoSEQ multiplex PCR, while the TCRdb copy is restricted to in-frame clones and leaves out a portion. Of about 130,000 clones listed, approximately 80% are singletons. Sequenced input: PBMCs. The receptors were gathered from a man aged 45 to 65 in good health and CMV-seronegative.

The V call is TRBV2, the J call TRBJ1-2, with D maybe TRBD1 (5 bases). V was shortened by 5 bases and J by 2 bases, with 9 bases between the two germline ends. The CDR3 extends over 13 amino acids. Germline CDR1 SNHLY, CDR2 FYNNEI. This CDR3 reads CASSPDRNYGYTF. The CDR3 DNA sequence: TGTGCCAGCAGTCCCGACAGAAACTATGGCTACACCTTC. The whole variable domain, remainder taken from reference TRBV2 and TRBJ1-2, is EPEVTQTPSHQVTQMGQEVILRCVPISNHLYFYWYRQILGQKVEFLVSFYNNEISEKSEIFDDQFSVERPDGSNFTLKIRSTKLEDSAMYFCASSPDRNYGYTFGSGTRLTVV.

This clone has just one count. This chain joins TRBV19 and TRBJ1-1; TRBD1 might be the D (5 bases). Trimming pared 3 bases from V and 6 bases from J, leaving 17 bases between. The CDR3 runs 15 residues. The germline V gene has CDR1 LNHDA and CDR2 SQIVND (reference sequence). The CDR3 loop is CASSMGGGNGPEAFF. The CDR3 DNA reads TGTGCCAGTAGTATGGGGGGAGGGAACGGCCCTGAAGCTTTCTTT.

The J gene is TRBJ1-2, the V gene TRBV20-1; perhaps TRBD1 as D (6 bases). V dropped 5 bases and J dropped 7 bases, with 11 bases sitting between them. Germline-derived CDR1 and CDR2 are DFQATT and SNEGSKA (reference sequence). The CDR3 consists of 11 residues. Written as DNA, the CDR3 is TGCAGTGCTTCACAGGGCGTTGGCTACACCTTC. Residues: CSASQGVGYTF.

The gene calls are TRBV19 and TRBJ2-1, with D possibly being TRBD2 (6 bases). Trimming left V 7 bases short and J 7 bases short, with 20 bases between. The length of the CDR3 is 15 residues. In germline, CDR1 is LNHDA, CDR2 SQIVND (reference sequence). The CDR3 reads CASTLRDGGKNEQFF. The CDR3 region has the DNA TGTGCCAGTACCCTCAGGGACGGGGGAAAGAATGAGCAGTTCTTC.

This chain joins TRBV4-2 and TRBJ2-7; the match to TRBD1 covers 8 bases. V dropped 4 bases and J dropped 7; count of bases not matched to a gene: 9. The CDR3 sequence is 14 residues long. Germline V gives CDR1 LGHNA, CDR2 YNFKEQ. In DNA form, the CDR3 reads TGTGCCAGCAGCCCCAGGGACAGGACTAAGGAGCAGTACTTC. It translates to CASSPRDRTKEQYF.

The chain carries TRBV4-3 and TRBJ1-2, with a weak D call TRBD1 (5 bases). V lost 0 bases and J lost 4, with 9 bases in between. From germline, CDR1 is LGHNA and CDR2 YSLEER. The CDR3 is made up of 14 amino acids. The DNA of the CDR3 is TGCGCCAGCAGCCAAGATACAGGCTCCTATGGCTACACCTTC. This sequence encodes CASSQDTGSYGYTF.

The chain recombines TRBV28 with TRBJ1-1, with D possibly TRBD1 on 5 matching bases. CDR1 MDHEN and CDR2 SYDVKM come from the germline V gene. CDR3 size: 19 residues. V lost 2 bases to trimming and J lost 3 bases, with 25 bases between them. CDR3 nucleotides: TGTGCCAGCAGTTTAAATTTGGGGAGGAAAGACAGCGGAGACACTGAAGCTTTCTTT. It encodes CASSLNLGRKDSGDTEAFF.

This chain links TRBV7-3 with TRBJ2-3; 11 bases are a match to TRBD2. Looked up from germline, CDR1 is SGHTA and CDR2 is FQGTGA. This CDR3 is built from 18 residues. J was trimmed by 6 bases and V by 5 bases; bases with no gene match: 16. CDR3 DNA sequence: TGTGCCAGCAGCCCGATCTCCTTCACTAGCGGGGGCGCGGATACGCAGTATTTT. This sequence encodes CASSPISFTSGGADTQYF.

V usage is TRBV4-1 and J usage is TRBJ2-3, with 11 positions matching TRBD1. Germline V gives CDR1 MGHRA, CDR2 YSYEKL. This CDR3 region has 16 residues. V lost 4 bases, J lost 2 bases, and 5 bases stayed unmatched. CDR3 sequence reads: CASSLGQGAFTDTQYF. In DNA form, the CDR3 reads TGCGCCAGCAGCCTAGGACAGGGGGCCTTCACAGATACGCAGTATTTT.

The J gene is TRBJ1-5, the V gene TRBV6-1; D perhaps matches TRBD1 (5 bases). The CDR3 sequence is 15 residues long. Trimming removed 2 bases from V and 7 bases from J, with 15 bases in between. Germline V CDR1 and CDR2: MNHNS, SASEGT. CDR3 sequence (DNA): TGTGCCAGCAGTGAACATCGGGGGTTGGAACAGCCCCAGCATTTT. Translating gives CASSEHRGLEQPQHF.

The chain has TRBV30 and TRBJ2-7; D may be TRBD1 (6 bases). The V gene lost 1 base and the J gene lost 4 bases, with 8 bases spanning the gap. Germline CDR1 is GTSNPN and CDR2 is SVGIG (reference sequence). The CDR3 covers 12 residues. The DNA of the CDR3 is TGTGCCTGGAGTGCCCAGGGGTACGAGCAGTACTTC. As protein: CAWSAQGYEQYF.

This clone was detected once. This chain connects TRBV30 to TRBJ1-6, with D possibly being TRBD1 (5 bases). V was pared by 3 bases and J by 0 bases, with 6 bases between. Looked up from germline, CDR1 is GTSNPN and CDR2 is SVGIG (reference sequence). The CDR3 consists of 14 residues. The CDR3 DNA sequence: TGTGCCTGGAGAGACAGCTCCTATAATTCACCCCTCCACTTT. This codes for CAWRDSSYNSPLHF.

The J gene is TRBJ1-2, the V gene TRBV7-9; no clear D gene. V was pared by 5 bases and J by 4 bases, with 17 bases between. CDR3 size: 15 residues. From germline, CDR1 is SEHNR and CDR2 FQNEAQ (reference sequence). The CDR3 DNA reads as TGTGCCAGCAGCAGGCAGGCTCTGAAAGTCTATGGCTACACCTTC. Its protein product is CASSRQALKVYGYTF.

The chain combines TRBV11-2 with TRBJ1-3, with D possibly being TRBD1 (5 bases). Trimming removed 5 bases at V and 3 bases at J, with 8 bases between. The germline V gene encodes CDR1 SGHAT and CDR2 FQNNGV. CDR3 length equals 13 residues. In DNA form, the CDR3 reads TGTGCCAGCAGCACCAGGGATGGAAACACCATATATTTT. It codes for CASSTRDGNTIYF.

DNA of the CDR3: TGTGCCAGCAGCAGCCGGGACAGAGGTCAGGCTTTCTTT. Its protein product is CASSSRDRGQAFF. The rearrangement joins TRBV7-2 to TRBJ1-1; 7 nucleotides line up with TRBD1. Germline V gives CDR1 SGHTA, CDR2 FQGNSA. The length of the CDR3 is 13 residues. Trimming removed 5 bases from V and 11 bases from J; junction bases left unmatched: 11.

This clone was seen a handful of times. The rearrangement links TRBV28 to TRBJ1-2, with 12 bases identical to TRBD1. Trimming at V came to 5 bases and at J to 7 bases, leaving 5 bases not matched to a gene. The CDR3 contains 14 residues. Per the germline V gene, CDR1 is MDHEN and CDR2 is SYDVKM. CDR3 loop: CASSQGQGASGYTF. CDR3 coding DNA: TGTGCCAGCAGTCAGGGACAGGGGGCGAGTGGCTACACCTTC.

This rearrangement joins TRBV5-6 to TRBJ1-5; D is unclear. The CDR3 consists of 14 residues. In germline, CDR1 is SGHDT, CDR2 YYEEEE. Trimming took 2 bases from V and 8 from J, leaving 14 bases between them. The CDR3: CASSLLRERKPQHF. DNA for the CDR3: TGTGCCAGCAGCTTACTGCGGGAGCGAAAGCCCCAGCATTTT. Full variable domain (missing parts from reference TRBV5-6 and TRBJ1-5): DAGVTQSPTHLIKTRGQQVTLRCSPKSGHDTVSWYQQALGQGPQFIFQYYEEEERQRGNFPDRFSGHQFPNYSSELNVNALLLGDSALYLCASSLLRERKPQHFGDGTRLSIL.

This CDR3 reads CASSQGQGAVGYTF. Here the CDR3 DNA reads TGCGCCAGCAGCCAGGGACAGGGGGCCGTTGGCTACACCTTC. The chain employs TRBV4-1 and TRBJ1-2; 12 bases fit TRBD1. Germline CDR1 is MGHRA and CDR2 is YSYEKL. V dropped 3 bases and J dropped 7; count of bases not matched to a gene: 3. This CDR3 region has 14 residues.

The table lists this clone with a few counts. The chain is built from TRBV6-5 and TRBJ1-3, with D maybe TRBD1 (5 bases). The germline gives CDR1 MNHEY, CDR2 SVGAGI. V lost 5 bases and J lost 2, with 7 bases in between. There are 13 residues in the CDR3. The CDR3 spells CASSRQPGNTIYF. The CDR3 DNA reads TGTGCCAGCAGTAGACAGCCTGGAAACACCATATATTTT.

The V gene is TRBV2, the J gene TRBJ1-3; 7 bases are a match to TRBD1. The CDR3 sequence is 17 residues long. Germline V CDR1 and CDR2: SNHLY, FYNNEI. V dropped 6 bases and J dropped 2; count of bases not matched to a gene: 13. CDR3 sequence: CASSRRTGEDAGNTIYF. The CDR3 DNA reads TGTGCCAGCAGCCGAAGAACAGGGGAGGACGCTGGAAACACCATATATTTT.

The chain recombines TRBV4-2 with TRBJ1-5; TRBD1 is a possible D gene (6 bases). The length of the CDR3 is 13 residues. Germline values: CDR1 LGHNA, CDR2 YNFKEQ. Trimming removed 5 bases at V and 7 bases at J, with 12 bases between. DNA of the CDR3: TGTGCCAGCAGCTATGAGAGGGGGCAGCCCCAGCATTTT. Amino acid sequence: CASSYERGQPQHF.

This chain uses TRBV19 with TRBJ2-1; 8 bases match TRBD2. The CDR3 covers 14 residues. V lost 5 bases and J lost 4; bases outside the gene matches: 4. Germline CDR1 reads LNHDA; CDR2 reads SQIVND (reference sequence). CDR3 sequence: CASSWASGYNEQFF. The CDR3 coding sequence is TGTGCCAGTAGTTGGGCTAGCGGGTACAATGAGCAGTTCTTC.

The chain uses TRBV7-2 and TRBJ2-5; 12 positions match TRBD2. The CDR3 is made up of 16 amino acids. J gave up 4 bases and V 0 bases, and 3 bases lay outside the gene matches. CDR1 is SGHTA, CDR2 FQGNSA, per germline. The CDR3 region has the DNA TGTGCCAGCAGCTTAGCGGTACTAGCGGGGGGAGAGACCCAGTACTTC. This gives the protein CASSLAVLAGGETQYF.

CDR3 sequence (DNA): TGTGCCAGCAGCTCCAGCGGGCGAAATGAGCAGTTCTTC. It yields the protein CASSSSGRNEQFF. The chain recombines TRBV14 with TRBJ2-1, with D possibly being TRBD2 (6 bases). Germline CDR1 is SGHDN and CDR2 is FVKESK. This CDR3 spans 13 amino acids. V was cut by 5 bases and J by 7 bases, with 12 bases left in between. Filled out from reference TRBV14 and TRBJ2-1, the complete variable domain reads EAGVTQFPSHSVIEKGQTVTLRCDPISGHDNLYWYRRVMGKEIKFLLHFVKESKQDESGMPNNRFLAERTGGTYSTLKVQPAELEDSGVYFCASSSSGRNEQFFGPGTRLTVL.

The J gene is TRBJ2-1, the V gene TRBV5-1; D call uncertain. Per germline, CDR1 SGHRS and CDR2 YFSETQ. The V and J ends lost 0 bases and 4 bases respectively, with 8 bases between them. This CDR3 comprises 14 residues. The DNA of the CDR3 is TGCGCCAGCAGCTTGGTAGAAGTGTACAATGAGCAGTTCTTC. The encoded protein is CASSLVEVYNEQFF.

This clone has just one count. The chain is built from TRBV18 and TRBJ2-1, with D possibly TRBD1 on 5 matching bases. CDR3 length: 17 amino acids. The germline CDR1 and CDR2 sequences are KGHSH and LQKENI. Trimming stripped 3 bases from V and 4 bases from J, with 19 bases between. CDR3 in DNA: TGTGCCAGCTCACCCATGACCACAGGACGGTTGTACAATGAGCAGTTCTTC. It yields the protein CASSPMTTGRLYNEQFF. The complete variable domain, with remaining parts taken from reference TRBV18 and TRBJ2-1, reads NAGVMQNPRHLVRRRGQEARLRCSPMKGHSHVYWYRQLPEEGLKFMVYLQKENIIDESGMPKERFSAEFPKEGPSILRIQQVVRGDSAAYFCASSPMTTGRLYNEQFFGPGTRLTVL.

V usage is TRBV7-3 and J usage is TRBJ1-1, with 10 nucleotides matching TRBD1. This CDR3 comprises 15 residues. V gave up 3 bases and J gave up 5 bases; unmatched junction bases: 6. Germline V gene data show CDR1 as SGHTA and CDR2 as FQGTGA. CDR3 nucleotide sequence: TGTGCCAGCAGCTTGGAGGGACAGGGGTTAACTGAAGCTTTCTTT. Encoded protein: CASSLEGQGLTEAFF.

This chain connects TRBV18 to TRBJ1-3; 8 bases map to TRBD1. Germline CDR1 is KGHSH and CDR2 is LQKENI. The CDR3 totals 15 residues. J lost 2 bases, V lost 3 bases, and 3 bases had no gene match. This chain's CDR3 is CASSPIRGPGNTIYF. The DNA of the CDR3 is TGTGCCAGCTCACCGATCAGGGGGCCTGGAAACACCATATATTTT.